These 25 T cell receptor beta chains share one sample of origin, sequenced in a study of vaccination and CD4 T cells after COVID-19. Described time point: late sampling 161 to 241 days after vaccination in a few convalescent patients. TCRdb re-derived calls from the PCR reads in MiXCR, one entry per CDR3 protein. The sample contains 26,000 or so distinct CDR3 sequences, roughly 50% of which appear only once. This material consisted of CD4+ T cells from blood, taken about 7 months after SARS-CoV-2 vaccination. All receptors come from a human donor who had recovered from COVID-19.

This clonotype was seen a handful of times. The J gene is TRBJ2-7, the V gene TRBV20-1; 9 nucleotides line up with TRBD2. Looked up from germline, CDR1 is DFQATT and CDR2 is SNEGSKA (reference sequence). There are 13 residues in the CDR3. V lost 4 bases to trimming and J lost 5 bases; unmatched junction nucleotides: 6. The CDR3 DNA reads as TGCAGTGCTAAGAGCGGGAGGATCGACGAGCAGTACTTC. Its translation: CSAKSGRIDEQYF.

The V call is TRBV20-1, the J call TRBJ1-1, with 10 bases fitting TRBD1. Per the germline V gene, CDR1 is DFQATT and CDR2 is SNEGSKA (reference sequence). This CDR3 spans 13 amino acids. V dropped 2 bases and J dropped 5; count of bases not matched to a gene: 2. CDR3 loop: CSARSDRGTEAFF. Written as DNA, the CDR3 is TGCAGTGCTAGATCGGACAGGGGGACTGAAGCTTTCTTT.

This clonotype was counted only a few times. The V gene is TRBV28, the J gene TRBJ1-5; D gene ambiguous. CDR1 MDHEN and CDR2 SYDVKM come from the germline V gene. The CDR3 sequence is 13 residues long. V was cut by 6 bases and J by 3 bases, with 9 bases left in between. DNA for the CDR3: TGTGCCAGCAGCCGGATAAACAATCAGCCCCAGCATTTT. Protein: CASSRINNQPQHF.

The gene calls are TRBV20-1 and TRBJ1-5, with TRBD1 matching over 8 bases. V was pared by 3 bases and J by 2 bases, with 3 bases of the junction left unmatched. The CDR3 is 14 residues long. Germline assignment: CDR1 DFQATT and CDR2 SNEGSKA (reference sequence). The CDR3 DNA follows: TGCAGTGCTAGGGCAGGGGGCGGCAATCAGCCCCAGCATTTT. It is translated as CSARAGGGNQPQHF.

This clonotype was detected only a few times. This chain uses TRBV10-1 with TRBJ1-6; possible D gene TRBD1, 6 bases. The CDR3 runs 13 residues. Per germline, CDR1 WNHNN and CDR2 SYGVQD (reference sequence). The V and J ends lost 7 bases and 7 bases respectively, with 11 bases between them. CDR3 region: CASTGQKNSPLHF. CDR3 in DNA: TGCGCCAGCACAGGACAGAAAAATTCACCCCTCCACTTT.

The chain combines TRBV7-3 with TRBJ2-3, with 10 positions matching TRBD1. The CDR3 has 13 amino acids. CDR1 SGHTA and CDR2 FQGTGA come from the germline V gene. V was clipped by 4 bases and J by 5 bases; unmatched bases: 0. The CDR3 sequence: CASSWDRGDTQYF. CDR3 nucleotide sequence: TGTGCCAGCAGCTGGGACAGGGGAGATACGCAGTATTTT.

This clonotype appeared a few times. The chain employs TRBV6-1 and TRBJ2-5, with 7 positions matching TRBD1. Germline V gives CDR1 MNHNS, CDR2 SASEGT. The V segment lost 6 bases and the J segment 4 bases; nucleotides outside the gene matches: 11. This CDR3 has 15 residues. CDR3 sequence (DNA): TGTGCCAGCAGGTGGCTAGGGGGCCGAGGAGAGACCCAGTACTTC. Protein product: CASRWLGGRGETQYF.

The chain links TRBV20-1 to TRBJ1-6, with 7 bases that match TRBD1. V shed 0 bases and J 5 bases; nucleotides not matched to a gene: 7. The CDR3 totals 16 residues. From germline, CDR1 is DFQATT and CDR2 SNEGSKA (reference sequence). The CDR3 DNA reads as TGCAGTGCTAGAGATGGACGACAGGGCAATAATTCACCCCTCCACTTT. It specifies CSARDGRQGNNSPLHF.

This clonotype occurred a few times. The chain recombines TRBV6-1 with TRBJ1-1; D gene unclear. Trimming removed 6 bases at V and 5 bases at J, with 10 bases between. The CDR3 extends over 12 amino acids. CDR1 is MNHNS and CDR2 is SASEGT in the germline V gene. This chain's CDR3 is CASRVGDTEAFF. CDR3 DNA: TGTGCCAGCAGAGTAGGAGATACTGAAGCTTTCTTT.

V and J are TRBV7-8 and TRBJ1-3, with a tentative D call TRBD1 (5 bases). Germline V CDR1 and CDR2: SGHVS, FQNEAQ. The germline V and J ends were trimmed by 3 bases and 0 bases, with 6 bases remaining between them. The CDR3 extends over 14 amino acids. CDR3 protein: CASSLGPSGNTIYF. The DNA for the CDR3 is TGTGCCAGCAGCTTGGGACCCTCTGGAAACACCATATATTTT.

The chain has TRBV24-1 and TRBJ1-5; D is unresolved. Germline lookup yields CDR1 KGHDR and CDR2 SFDVKD. The CDR3 contains 12 residues. V was shortened by 8 bases and J by 3 bases, with 7 bases between the two germline ends. DNA for the CDR3: TGTGCCACCATATACGTCAATCAGCCCCAGCATTTT. This encodes CATIYVNQPQHF.

The genes are TRBV6-1 and TRBJ2-3; maybe TRBD2 (5 bases). Deletions cut 6 bases from V and 0 bases from J, with 7 bases between. CDR1 and CDR2 from the germline V gene are MNHNS and SASEGT. The CDR3 is made up of 13 amino acids. The CDR3, as DNA: TGTGCCAGCAGGACTACTAGCACAGATACGCAGTATTTT. Amino acids: CASRTTSTDTQYF.

V is TRBV2 and J is TRBJ2-5; 9 bases map to TRBD2. The J segment lost 6 bases and the V segment lost 4 bases, leaving 9 bases of the junction unmatched. Germline CDR1 and CDR2: SNHLY and FYNNEI. CDR3 length: 15 amino acids. DNA for the CDR3: TGTGCCAGCAGTGTAGACAGCGGGAGGTCTAAGACCCAGTACTTC. Its translation: CASSVDSGRSKTQYF.

The V and J genes are TRBV10-3 and TRBJ1-2; D remains unclear. This CDR3 has 13 amino acids. Trimming pared 6 bases from V and 4 bases from J, leaving 12 bases between. Germline loops: CDR1 ENHRY, CDR2 SYGVKD. The CDR3 reads CAIRPQDSYGYTF. In nucleotides, the CDR3 is TGTGCCATCAGGCCGCAGGATTCCTATGGCTACACCTTC.

The chain carries TRBV19 and TRBJ1-5, with a tentative D call TRBD1 (5 bases). The CDR3 is 16 amino acids. V was trimmed by 7 bases and J by 3 bases, leaving 19 bases between them. Germline CDR1 and CDR2: LNHDA and SQIVND (reference sequence). The CDR3 DNA reads as TGTGCCAGTACCCAAAACCCGACAGTCTACAATCAGCCCCAGCATTTT. It yields the protein CASTQNPTVYNQPQHF.

The J gene is TRBJ1-1, the V gene TRBV20-1; the D gene is possibly TRBD1 (6 bases). V lost 6 bases and J lost 2, with 13 bases in between. The germline V gene has CDR1 DFQATT and CDR2 SNEGSKA (reference sequence). The CDR3 is made up of 13 amino acids. CDR3 coding DNA: TGCAGTGCAACGACAGGTGGAAACACTGAAGCTTTCTTT. Translated, it gives CSATTGGNTEAFF.

This chain links TRBV20-1 with TRBJ2-3; D may match TRBD1 or TRBD2 (5 bases each). The CDR3 spans 17 residues. Germline loops: CDR1 DFQATT, CDR2 SNEGSKA (reference sequence). Trimming removed 3 bases from V and 4 bases from J, with 23 bases in between. This chain's CDR3 is CSASWTGLLGEADTQYF. For the CDR3, the DNA is TGCAGTGCTAGTTGGACGGGGCTCCTAGGGGAAGCAGATACGCAGTATTTT.

The V gene is TRBV20-1, the J gene TRBJ1-5; D is ambiguous. Trimming left V 0 bases short and J 9 bases short, with 9 bases between. CDR1 is DFQATT and CDR2 is SNEGSKA in the germline V gene (reference sequence). This CDR3 has 12 residues. CDR3 bases: TGCAGTGCTAGAGATCTTGGTGGGCCCCAGCATTTT. Protein product: CSARDLGGPQHF.

The chain is built from TRBV6-2 or TRBV6-3 and TRBJ2-2, with TRBD1 matching 11 bases. The germline CDR1 and CDR2 sequences are MNHEY and SVGEGT. Trimming removed 4 bases from V and 3 bases from J; junction bases left unmatched: 1. This CDR3 has 15 residues. This chain's CDR3 is CASSWTGGDTGELFF. In DNA form, the CDR3 reads TGTGCCAGCAGTTGGACAGGGGGCGACACCGGGGAGCTGTTTTTT.

The chain recombines TRBV5-4 with TRBJ1-2; a possible D gene is TRBD1 (6 bases). V shed 7 bases and J shed 0 bases, with 16 bases lying between them. The CDR3 is 15 amino acids. Germline V lookup: CDR1 SGHNT, CDR2 YYREEE (reference sequence). The CDR3 loop reads CASREDRLANYGYTF. The CDR3 bases are TGTGCCAGCCGGGAGGACAGACTAGCTAACTATGGCTACACCTTC.

The chain uses TRBV21-1 and TRBJ2-7. TRBV21-1 constitutes a pseudogene. CDR3 length: 9 residues. Written as DNA, the CDR3 is TGTGCCAGTATTCACGAGCAGTACTTC. It yields the protein CASIHEQYF.

This clonotype was observed a few times. The V call is TRBV20-1, the J call TRBJ1-3, with no clear D. V was shortened by 0 bases and J by 7 bases, with 13 bases between the two germline ends. This CDR3 spans 14 amino acids. Per the germline V gene, CDR1 is DFQATT and CDR2 is SNEGSKA (reference sequence). The CDR3 DNA reads TGCAGTGCTAGAGATCTGAATAGGCGCAACACCATATATTTT. Its protein is CSARDLNRRNTIYF.

This clonotype was picked up a small number of times. V is TRBV20-1 and J is TRBJ2-5; D gene unclear. The CDR3 is 12 residues long. The germline V gene encodes CDR1 DFQATT and CDR2 SNEGSKA (reference sequence). Trimming left V 5 bases short and J 3 bases short, with 10 bases between. The CDR3 loop reads CSAVNIKETQYF. CDR3 coding DNA: TGCAGTGCTGTGAACATTAAAGAGACCCAGTACTTC.

The CDR3 is CSARDNRRLRDEQFF. The CDR3 coding sequence is TGCAGTGCTAGAGATAACCGAAGATTACGCGATGAGCAGTTCTTC. The chain joins TRBV20-1 to TRBJ2-1; D uncertain. V gave up 0 bases and J gave up 8 bases, with 17 bases separating them. The CDR3 loop spans 15 amino acids. Germline V CDR1 and CDR2: DFQATT, SNEGSKA (reference sequence).

CDR3 sequence: CASQTYRSNYGYTF. CDR3 in DNA: TGTGCCAGCCAAACTTACAGGTCGAACTATGGCTACACCTTC. This rearrangement joins TRBV6-1 to TRBJ1-2; D possibly corresponds to TRBD1 (5 bases). The CDR3 has 14 residues. Germline V gives CDR1 MNHNS, CDR2 SASEGT. Trimming left V 8 bases short and J 2 bases short, with 15 bases between.